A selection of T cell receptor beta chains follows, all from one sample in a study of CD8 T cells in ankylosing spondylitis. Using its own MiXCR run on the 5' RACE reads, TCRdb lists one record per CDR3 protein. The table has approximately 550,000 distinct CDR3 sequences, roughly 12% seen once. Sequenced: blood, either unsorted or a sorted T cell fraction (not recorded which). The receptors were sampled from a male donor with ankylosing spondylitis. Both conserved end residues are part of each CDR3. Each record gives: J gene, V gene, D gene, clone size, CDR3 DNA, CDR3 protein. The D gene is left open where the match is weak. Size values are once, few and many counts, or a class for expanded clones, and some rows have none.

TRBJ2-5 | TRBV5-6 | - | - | TGTGCCAGCAGCTTGGTGTCAGCAGGAGTTGATCAAGAGACCCAGTACTTC | CASSLVSAGVDQETQYF
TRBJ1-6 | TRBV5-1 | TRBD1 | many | TGCGCCAGCAGCTTAACAGGGGCCGTCGATTCACCCCTCCACTTT | CASSLTGAVDSPLHF
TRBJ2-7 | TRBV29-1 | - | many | TGCAGCGTGGTCCCCCGGGGGTTCATCGAGCAGTACTTC | CSVVPRGFIEQYF
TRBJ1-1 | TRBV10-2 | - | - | TGCGCCAGCAGTTATGGGCCGGGCGACACTGAAGCTTTCTTT | CASSYGPGDTEAFF
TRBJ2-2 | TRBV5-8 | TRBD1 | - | TGTGCCAGCAGCCTGGGACAGGGGGAAAACACCGGGGAGCTGTTTTTT | CASSLGQGENTGELFF
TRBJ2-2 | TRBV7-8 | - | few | TGTGCCAGCTCTTTCGGGCGAGGACGAGTAACCGGGGAGCTGTTTTTT | CASSFGRGRVTGELFF
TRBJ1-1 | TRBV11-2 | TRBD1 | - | TGTGCCAGCAGCTTAGCCGGACAGGGGAAAGCTTTCTTT | CASSLAGQGKAFF
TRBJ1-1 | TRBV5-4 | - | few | TGTGCCAGCAGCTTGGAGGGCAGGTGGAACGCTGAAGCTTTCTTT | CASSLEGRWNAEAFF
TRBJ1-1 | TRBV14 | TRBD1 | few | TGTGCCAGCAGCCAGGACAGGGTGGGTGCTGAAGCTTTCTTT | CASSQDRVGAEAFF
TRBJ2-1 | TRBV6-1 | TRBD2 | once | TGTGCCAGCACGGGAGGATCGGTGGAGCAGTTCTTC | CASTGGSVEQFF
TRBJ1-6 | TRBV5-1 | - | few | TGCGCCAGCAGCCGAGGGGGGAATGAGTCACCCCTCCACTTT | CASSRGGNESPLHF
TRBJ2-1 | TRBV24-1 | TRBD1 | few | TGTGCCACCAGTGACGCTGGGACGACAGGGTCCTACAATGAGCAGTTCTTC | CATSDAGTTGSYNEQFF
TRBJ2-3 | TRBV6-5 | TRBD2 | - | TGTGCCAGCAGTTCCCCTAGCGTGGGGGGGTCAGATACGCAGTATTTT | CASSSPSVGGSDTQYF
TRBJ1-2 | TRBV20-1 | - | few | TGCAGTGCTAGAGGCGGACAGAACTATGGCTACACCTTC | CSARGGQNYGYTF
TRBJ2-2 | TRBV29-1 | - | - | TGCAGCGTTGAAGATAGACAGACCAACACCGGGGAGCTGTTTTTT | CSVEDRQTNTGELFF
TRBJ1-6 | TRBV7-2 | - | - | TGTGCCAGCAGCTTAGCGACTGGGGCTTTTTCACCCCTCCACTTT | CASSLATGAFSPLHF
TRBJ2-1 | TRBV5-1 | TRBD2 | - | TGCGCCAGCAGCTTGCCGTTATCGGTACTAGCGATGGATGAGCAGTTCTTC | CASSLPLSVLAMDEQFF
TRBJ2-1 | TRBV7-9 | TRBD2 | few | TGTGCCAGCAGCCGAGGGACTAGCGGGAGACTACTCGATGAGCAGTTCTTC | CASSRGTSGRLLDEQFF
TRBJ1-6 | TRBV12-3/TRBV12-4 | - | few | TGTGCCAGCAGTTTGCGGGCGGCGCCCCTCCACTTT | CASSLRAAPLHF
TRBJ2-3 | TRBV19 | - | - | TGTGCCAGTCAGGTCGGGAGTGACTACGGCACAGATACGCAGTATTTT | CASQVGSDYGTDTQYF
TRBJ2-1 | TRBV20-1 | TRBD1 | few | TGCAGTGCTACCTCGGACAGGCCCGACAATGAGCAGTTCTTC | CSATSDRPDNEQFF
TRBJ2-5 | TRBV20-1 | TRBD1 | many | TGCAGTGCTAGTGACAGGGGAGGAGAGACCCAGTACTTC | CSASDRGGETQYF
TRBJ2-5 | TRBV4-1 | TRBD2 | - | TGCGCCAGCAGCCACGGACTAGCGGGAGGGGAGGAGACCCAGTACTTC | CASSHGLAGGEETQYF
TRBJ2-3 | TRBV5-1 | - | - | TGCGCCAGCAGCTTGAATCCGGGGGCCGTAGATACGCAGTATTTT | CASSLNPGAVDTQYF
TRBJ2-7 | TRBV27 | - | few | TGTGCCAGCAGTTTCACGGGGATCGCCTACGAGCAGTACTTC | CASSFTGIAYEQYF
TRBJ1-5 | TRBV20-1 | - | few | TGCAGTGCTAGTCCGACAGACTATCAGCCCCAGCATTTT | CSASPTDYQPQHF
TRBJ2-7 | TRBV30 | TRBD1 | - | TGTGCCTGGATTCCCTGGGGACAGGGGGTTCCCTACGAGCAGTACTTC | CAWIPWGQGVPYEQYF
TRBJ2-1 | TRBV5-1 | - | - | TGCGCCAGCCGCCGGGAAGGGATAGGTAACGATGAGCAGTTCTTC | CASRREGIGNDEQFF
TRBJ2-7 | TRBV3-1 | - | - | TGTGCCAGCAGCCATTCAGCCAGGGGCGGCTACGAGCAGTACTTC | CASSHSARGGYEQYF
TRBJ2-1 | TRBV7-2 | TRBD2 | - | TGTGCCAGCAGCCTACACAGCGCTAGCGGGAGCTACAATGAGCAGTTCTTC | CASSLHSASGSYNEQFF
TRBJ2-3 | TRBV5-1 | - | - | TGCGCCAGCAGCACCCGGGACAGCACAGATACGCAGTATTTT | CASSTRDSTDTQYF
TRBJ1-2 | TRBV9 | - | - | TGTGCCAGCAGCCCCCTCACACCTGAGTCGAACTATGGCTACACCTTC | CASSPLTPESNYGYTF
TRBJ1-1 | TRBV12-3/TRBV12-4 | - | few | TGTGCCAGCAGTTTTCCCGCGGGCACTGAAGCTTTCTTT | CASSFPAGTEAFF
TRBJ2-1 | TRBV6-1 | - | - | TGTGCCAGCAGTCAGGGTGGAGGCTACAATGAGCAGTTCTTC | CASSQGGGYNEQFF